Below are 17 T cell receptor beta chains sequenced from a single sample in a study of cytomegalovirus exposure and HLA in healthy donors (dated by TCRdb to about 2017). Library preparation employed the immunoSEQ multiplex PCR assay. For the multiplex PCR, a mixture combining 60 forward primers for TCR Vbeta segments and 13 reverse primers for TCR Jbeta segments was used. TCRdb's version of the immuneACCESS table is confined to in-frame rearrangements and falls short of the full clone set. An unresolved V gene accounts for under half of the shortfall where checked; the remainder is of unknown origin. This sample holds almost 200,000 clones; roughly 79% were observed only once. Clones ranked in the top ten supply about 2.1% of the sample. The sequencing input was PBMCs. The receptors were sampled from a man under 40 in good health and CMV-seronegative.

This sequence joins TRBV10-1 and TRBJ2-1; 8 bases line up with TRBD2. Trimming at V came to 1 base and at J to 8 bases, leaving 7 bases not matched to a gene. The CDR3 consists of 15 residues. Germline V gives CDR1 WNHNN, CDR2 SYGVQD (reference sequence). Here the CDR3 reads CASSELSSGKDEQFF. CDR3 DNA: TGCGCCAGCAGTGAGTTGAGTAGCGGGAAGGATGAGCAGTTCTTC.

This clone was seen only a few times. The CDR3, as DNA: TGTGCCAGCAGCGCCCAACTAGCGGGAGGGACCGGGGAGCTGTTTTTT. Its translation: CASSAQLAGGTGELFF. The V and J genes are TRBV11-2 and TRBJ2-2, with 13 bases matching TRBD2. The CDR3 is 16 amino acids. In germline, CDR1 is SGHAT, CDR2 FQNNGV. V lost 5 bases to trimming and J lost 5 bases; unmatched junction nucleotides: 5.

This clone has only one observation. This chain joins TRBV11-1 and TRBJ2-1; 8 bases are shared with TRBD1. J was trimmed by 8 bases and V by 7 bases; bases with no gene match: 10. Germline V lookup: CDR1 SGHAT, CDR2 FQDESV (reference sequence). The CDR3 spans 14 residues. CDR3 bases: TGTGCCAGCATAATGGACAGGGATGCGGATGAGCAGTTCTTC. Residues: CASIMDRDADEQFF.

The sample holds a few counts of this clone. This CDR3 reads CASSQAGTSGSHEQYF. The CDR3 bases are TGTGCCAGCAGCCAGGCGGGGACTAGCGGGAGCCACGAGCAGTACTTC. The chain recombines TRBV4-2 with TRBJ2-7, with 14 bases fitting TRBD2. CDR3 length: 16 amino acids. V gave up 3 bases and J gave up 5 bases; unmatched junction bases: 6. The V gene's germline CDR1 is LGHNA and CDR2 YNFKEQ.

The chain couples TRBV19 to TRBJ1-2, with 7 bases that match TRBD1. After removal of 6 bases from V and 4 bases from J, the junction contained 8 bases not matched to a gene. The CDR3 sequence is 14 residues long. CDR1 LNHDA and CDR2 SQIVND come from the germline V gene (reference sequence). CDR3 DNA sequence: TGTGCCAGTAGGAACAGGGGCTCCCTCTATGGCTACACCTTC. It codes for CASRNRGSLYGYTF.

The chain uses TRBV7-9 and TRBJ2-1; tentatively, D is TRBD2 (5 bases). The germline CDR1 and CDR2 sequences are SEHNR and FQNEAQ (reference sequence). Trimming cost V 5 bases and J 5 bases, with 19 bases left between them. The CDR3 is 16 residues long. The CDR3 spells CASSLSQGSGHNEQFF. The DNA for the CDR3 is TGTGCCAGCAGCCTTTCGCAAGGGAGTGGGCACAATGAGCAGTTCTTC.

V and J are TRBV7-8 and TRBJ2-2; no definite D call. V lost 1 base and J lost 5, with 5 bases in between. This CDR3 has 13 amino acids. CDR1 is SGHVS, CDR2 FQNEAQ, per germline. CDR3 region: CASSLEETGELFF. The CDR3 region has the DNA TGTGCCAGCAGCTTAGAAGAGACCGGGGAGCTGTTTTTT.

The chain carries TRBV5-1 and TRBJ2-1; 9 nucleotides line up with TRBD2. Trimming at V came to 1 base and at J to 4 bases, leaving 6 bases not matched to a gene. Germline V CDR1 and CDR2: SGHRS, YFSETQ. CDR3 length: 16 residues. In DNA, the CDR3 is TGCGCCAGCAGCTTGTATCTGCGGGAGGGATACAATGAGCAGTTCTTC. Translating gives CASSLYLREGYNEQFF.

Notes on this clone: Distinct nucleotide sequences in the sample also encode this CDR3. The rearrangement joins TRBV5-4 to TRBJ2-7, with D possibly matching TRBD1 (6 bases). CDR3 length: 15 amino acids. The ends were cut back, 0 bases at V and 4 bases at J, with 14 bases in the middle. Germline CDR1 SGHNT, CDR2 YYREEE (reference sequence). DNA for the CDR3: TGTGCCAGCAGCTTGGGGGGGCGAGTTGGTTACGAGCAGTACTTC. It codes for CASSLGGRVGYEQYF.

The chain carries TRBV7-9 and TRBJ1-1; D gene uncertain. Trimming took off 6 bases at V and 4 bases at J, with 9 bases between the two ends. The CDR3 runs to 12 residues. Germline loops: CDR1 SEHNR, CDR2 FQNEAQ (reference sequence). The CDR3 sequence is CASSSPRTEAFF. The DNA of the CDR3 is TGTGCCAGCAGTTCCCCCCGCACTGAAGCTTTCTTT.

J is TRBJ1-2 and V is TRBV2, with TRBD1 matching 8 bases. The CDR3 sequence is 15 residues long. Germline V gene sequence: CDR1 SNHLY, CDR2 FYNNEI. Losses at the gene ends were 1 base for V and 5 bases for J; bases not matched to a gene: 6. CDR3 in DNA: TGTGCCAGCAGTGAAGGAGGGACAGGTCGATATGGCTACACCTTC. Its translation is CASSEGGTGRYGYTF.

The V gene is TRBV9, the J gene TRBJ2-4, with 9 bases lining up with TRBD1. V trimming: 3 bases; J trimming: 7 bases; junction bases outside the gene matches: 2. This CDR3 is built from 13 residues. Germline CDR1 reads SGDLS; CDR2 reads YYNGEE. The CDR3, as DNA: TGTGCCAGCAGCGGCGGACAGGGGAACATTCAGTACTTC. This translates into CASSGGQGNIQYF.

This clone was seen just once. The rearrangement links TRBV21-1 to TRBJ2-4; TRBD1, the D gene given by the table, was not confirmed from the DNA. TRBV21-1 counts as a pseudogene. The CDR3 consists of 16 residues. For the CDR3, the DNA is TGTGCCAGCAGCAAACGGCGCAGGGGGCCCGAAAACATTCAGTACTTC. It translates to CASSKRRRGPENIQYF.

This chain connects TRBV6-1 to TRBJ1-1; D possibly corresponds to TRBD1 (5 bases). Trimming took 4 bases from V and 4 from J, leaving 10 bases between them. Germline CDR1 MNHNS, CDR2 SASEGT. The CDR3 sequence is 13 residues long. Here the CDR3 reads CASSASQGTEAFF. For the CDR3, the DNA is TGTGCCAGCAGTGCCTCCCAGGGCACTGAAGCTTTCTTT.

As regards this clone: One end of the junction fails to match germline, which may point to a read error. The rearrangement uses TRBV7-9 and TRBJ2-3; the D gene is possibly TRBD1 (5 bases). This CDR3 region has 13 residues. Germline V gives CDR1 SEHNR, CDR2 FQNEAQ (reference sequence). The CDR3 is CSSSGRNTDTQYF. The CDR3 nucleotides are TGTTCCAGCTCAGGGCGAAACACAGATACGCAGTATTTT.

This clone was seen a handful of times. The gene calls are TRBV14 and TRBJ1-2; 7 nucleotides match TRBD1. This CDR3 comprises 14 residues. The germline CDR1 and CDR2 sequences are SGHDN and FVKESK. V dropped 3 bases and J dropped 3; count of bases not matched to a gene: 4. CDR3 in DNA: TGTGCCAGCAGCCAGATTACAGGGGACTATGGCTACACCTTC. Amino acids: CASSQITGDYGYTF.

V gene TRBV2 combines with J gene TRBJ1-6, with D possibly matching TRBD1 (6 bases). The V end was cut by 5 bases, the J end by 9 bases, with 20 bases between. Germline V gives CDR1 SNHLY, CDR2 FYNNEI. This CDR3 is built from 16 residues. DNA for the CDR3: TGTGCCAGCAGTACGGGACACTCCCAGGGTGTTTCACCCCTCCACTTT. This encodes CASSTGHSQGVSPLHF.